These 10 T cell receptor beta chains were sequenced from one sample in a study of T cells in Graves' hyperthyroidism and ophthalmopathy. What was amplified from RNA transcripts were TCR beta CDR3 regions. HTBI primers were the set used in a first-round RT-PCR of the TCR CDR3. From the multiplex PCR reads, TCRdb called clonotypes with MiXCR, one entry per CDR3 protein. The table shows roughly 660,000 distinct CDR3 sequences, with 17% occurring only once. Sequencing used blood. The receptors come from a man between 45 and 60 years old with Graves' hyperthyroidism.

This chain joins TRBV7-2 and TRBJ2-1; D is unresolved. V was cut by 7 bases and J by 0 bases, with 7 bases left in between. CDR1 is SGHTA, CDR2 FQGNSA, per germline. The CDR3 is made up of 13 amino acids. The CDR3 DNA sequence: TGTGCCAGCAACCTTTACTCCTACAATGAGCAGTTCTTC. Its translation is CASNLYSYNEQFF.

This clonotype was counted between two and nine times. J is TRBJ2-7 and V is TRBV4-3; D uncertain. CDR1 and CDR2 from the germline V gene are LGHNA and YSLEER. This CDR3 has 13 residues. V lost 4 bases and J 5 bases, leaving 12 bases between the germline ends. The CDR3 bases are TGCGCCAGCAGCCGAGAGAATTGGGACGAGCAGTACTTC. Residues: CASSRENWDEQYF.

This clonotype was observed many times. CDR3 DNA sequence: TGTGCCAGCAGTTTGGAACTCCTCAATGAGCAGTTCTTC. This translates into CASSLELLNEQFF. The rearrangement uses TRBV28 and TRBJ2-1; D remains unclear. Germline lookup yields CDR1 MDHEN and CDR2 SYDVKM. This CDR3 has 13 amino acids. V was cut by 3 bases and J by 6 bases, with 9 bases left in between.

In its sample, this clonotype was seen many times. The chain employs TRBV11-1 and TRBJ1-2; D remains ambiguous. V lost 1 base to trimming and J lost 3 bases, with 9 bases between them. Germline V gives CDR1 SGHAT, CDR2 FQDESV (reference sequence). The CDR3 is 14 residues long. The CDR3 DNA reads TGTGCCAGCAGCTTAGGCGGCAGCTACTATGGCTACACCTTC. This encodes CASSLGGSYYGYTF. The whole variable domain, remainder taken from reference TRBV11-1 and TRBJ1-2, is EAEVAQSPRYKITEKSQAVAFWCDPISGHATLYWYRQILGQGPELLVQFQDESVVDDSQLPKDRFSAERLKGVDSTLKIQPAELGDSAMYLCASSLGGSYYGYTFGSGTRLTVV.

Only one count was recorded for this clonotype. The J gene is TRBJ2-3, the V gene TRBV9; weak D call: TRBD1 (6 bases). CDR1 and CDR2 (germline): SGDLS, YYNGEE. The CDR3 spans 16 residues. V was clipped by 4 bases and J by 2 bases, with 17 bases between them. Here the CDR3 DNA reads TGTGCCAGCAGCCTTGACCGGGACAACCCCACAGATACGCAGTATTTT. Its translation is CASSLDRDNPTDTQYF.

V gene TRBV28 combines with J gene TRBJ1-1; 9 bases align to TRBD1. With 8 bases clipped from V and 5 bases from J, the junction kept 6 bases outside the gene matches. Germline CDR1 and CDR2: MDHEN and SYDVKM. This CDR3 has 13 amino acids. CDR3 residues: CASQTGGRTEAFF. The CDR3 nucleotides read TGTGCCAGCCAGACAGGGGGGCGTACTGAAGCTTTCTTT.

This clonotype has at least ten counts. This chain links TRBV30 with TRBJ1-5; TRBD1 is a possible D gene (6 bases). V lost 3 bases to trimming and J lost 6 bases, with 12 bases between them. Germline lookup yields CDR1 GTSNPN and CDR2 SVGIG (reference sequence). This CDR3 is 13 amino acids long. The CDR3 spells CAWRMGGGQPQHF. In DNA form, the CDR3 reads TGTGCCTGGAGGATGGGGGGCGGTCAGCCCCAGCATTTT.

This clonotype showed up just a few times. This chain links TRBV20-1 with TRBJ2-5, with unresolved D. This CDR3 comprises 10 residues. V lost 6 bases, J lost 4 bases, and 6 bases lay in between. CDR1 DFQATT and CDR2 SNEGSKA come from the germline V gene (reference sequence). CDR3 in amino acids: CSAKRETQYF. In DNA form, the CDR3 reads TGCAGTGCCAAACGAGAGACCCAGTACTTC.

This chain links TRBV20-1 with TRBJ2-1; 8 nucleotides align to TRBD2. V was clipped by 3 bases and J by 1 base; unmatched bases: 8. This CDR3 contains 16 residues. Germline values: CDR1 DFQATT, CDR2 SNEGSKA (reference sequence). The CDR3 DNA follows: TGCAGTGCTAGCCTTCGGGAGGGGGGTTCCTACAATGAGCAGTTCTTC. It codes for CSASLREGGSYNEQFF.

The chain has TRBV14 and TRBJ2-4; 7 bases fit TRBD1. The CDR3 has 16 amino acids. The germline gives CDR1 SGHDN, CDR2 FVKESK. V lost 5 bases, J lost 4 bases, and 11 bases stayed unmatched. CDR3 DNA: TGTGCCAGCAGCGAGAAAGGGACAGTTGCGAAAAACATTCAGTACTTC. It codes for CASSEKGTVAKNIQYF.